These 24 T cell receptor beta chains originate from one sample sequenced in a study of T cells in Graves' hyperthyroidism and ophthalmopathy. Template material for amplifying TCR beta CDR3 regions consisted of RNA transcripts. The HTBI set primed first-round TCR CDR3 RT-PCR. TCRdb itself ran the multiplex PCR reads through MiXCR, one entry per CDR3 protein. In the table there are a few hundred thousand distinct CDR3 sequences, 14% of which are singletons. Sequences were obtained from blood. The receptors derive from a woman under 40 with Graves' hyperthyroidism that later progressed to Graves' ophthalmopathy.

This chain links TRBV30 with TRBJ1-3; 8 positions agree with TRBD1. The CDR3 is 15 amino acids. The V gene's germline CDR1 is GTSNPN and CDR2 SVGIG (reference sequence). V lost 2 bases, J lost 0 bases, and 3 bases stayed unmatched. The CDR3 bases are TGTGCCTGGAGTCGGGGACAGGTCTCTGGAAACACCATATATTTT. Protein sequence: CAWSRGQVSGNTIYF.

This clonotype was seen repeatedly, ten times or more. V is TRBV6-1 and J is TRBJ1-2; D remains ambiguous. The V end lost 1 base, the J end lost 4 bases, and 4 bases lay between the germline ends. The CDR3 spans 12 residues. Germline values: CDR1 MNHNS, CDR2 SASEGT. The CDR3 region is CASSEVSYGYTF. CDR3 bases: TGTGCCAGCAGTGAAGTCAGCTATGGCTACACCTTC.

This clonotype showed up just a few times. CDR3 nucleotides: TGTGCCAGCAGGGGGGACAATCAGCCCCAGCATTTT. It yields the protein CASRGDNQPQHF. The chain has TRBV28 and TRBJ1-5; tentatively, D is TRBD1 (5 bases). This CDR3 is 12 amino acids long. Germline CDR1 reads MDHEN; CDR2 reads SYDVKM. Trimming removed 6 bases at V and 3 bases at J, with 6 bases between.

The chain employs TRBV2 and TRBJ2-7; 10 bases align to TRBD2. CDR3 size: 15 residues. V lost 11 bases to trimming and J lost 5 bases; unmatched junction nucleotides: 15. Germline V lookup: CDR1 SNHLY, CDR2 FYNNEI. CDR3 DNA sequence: TGTGCCGGCCCTCCGGGCCTAGCGGGAGCCGACGAGCAGTACTTC. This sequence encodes CAGPPGLAGADEQYF.

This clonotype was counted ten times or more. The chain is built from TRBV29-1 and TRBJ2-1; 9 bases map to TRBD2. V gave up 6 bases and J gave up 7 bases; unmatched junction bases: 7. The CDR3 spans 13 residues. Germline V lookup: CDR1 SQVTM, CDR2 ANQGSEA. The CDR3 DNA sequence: TGCAGCGTCTCCGGGACTAGCCCTAATGAGCAGTTCTTC. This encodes CSVSGTSPNEQFF.

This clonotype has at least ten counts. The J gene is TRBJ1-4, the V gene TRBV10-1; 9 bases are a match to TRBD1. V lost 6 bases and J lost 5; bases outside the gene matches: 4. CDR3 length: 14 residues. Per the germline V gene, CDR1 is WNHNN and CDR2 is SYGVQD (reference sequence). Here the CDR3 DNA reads TGCGCCAGCAGCACCGGGACAGGGAATGAAAAACTGTTTTTT. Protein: CASSTGTGNEKLFF.

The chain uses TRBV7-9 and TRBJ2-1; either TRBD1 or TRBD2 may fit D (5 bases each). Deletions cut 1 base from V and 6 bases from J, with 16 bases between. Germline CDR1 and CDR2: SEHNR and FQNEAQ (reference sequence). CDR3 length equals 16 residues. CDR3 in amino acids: CASSLVLGPGFNEQFF. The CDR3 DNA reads TGTGCCAGCAGCTTAGTACTGGGACCTGGCTTCAATGAGCAGTTCTTC.

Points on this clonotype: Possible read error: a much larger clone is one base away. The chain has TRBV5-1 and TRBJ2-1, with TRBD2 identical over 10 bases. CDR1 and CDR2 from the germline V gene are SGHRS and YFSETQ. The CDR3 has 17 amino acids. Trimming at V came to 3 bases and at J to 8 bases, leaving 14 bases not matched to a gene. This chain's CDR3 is CASSSPSGTSENDEQFF. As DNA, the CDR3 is TGCGCCAGCAGCTCCCCGTCCGGGACTAGCGAGAACGATGAGCAGTTCTTC.

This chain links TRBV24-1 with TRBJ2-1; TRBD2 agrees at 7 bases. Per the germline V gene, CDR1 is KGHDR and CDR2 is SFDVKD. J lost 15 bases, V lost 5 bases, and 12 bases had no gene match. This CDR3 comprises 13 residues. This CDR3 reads CATSAFLGGAMFF. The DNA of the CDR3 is TGTGCCACCAGTGCCTTCCTGGGAGGGGCTATGTTCTTC.

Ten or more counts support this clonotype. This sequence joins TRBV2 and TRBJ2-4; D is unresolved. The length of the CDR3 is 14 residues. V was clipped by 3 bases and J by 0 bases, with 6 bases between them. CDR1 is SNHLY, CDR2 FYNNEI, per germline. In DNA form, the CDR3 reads TGTGCCAGCAGTGAGGCTCTAGCCAAAAACATTCAGTACTTC. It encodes CASSEALAKNIQYF. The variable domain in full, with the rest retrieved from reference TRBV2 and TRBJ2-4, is EPEVTQTPSHQVTQMGQEVILRCVPISNHLYFYWYRQILGQKVEFLVSFYNNEISEKSEIFDDQFSVERPDGSNFTLKIRSTKLEDSAMYFCASSEALAKNIQYFGAGTRLSVL.

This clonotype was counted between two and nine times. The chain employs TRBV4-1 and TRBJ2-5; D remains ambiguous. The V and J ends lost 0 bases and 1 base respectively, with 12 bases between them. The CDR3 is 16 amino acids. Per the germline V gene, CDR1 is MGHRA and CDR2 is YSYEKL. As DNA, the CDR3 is TGCGCCAGCAGCCAAGAACTATGGAGTTTCCAAGAGACCCAGTACTTC. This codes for CASSQELWSFQETQYF.

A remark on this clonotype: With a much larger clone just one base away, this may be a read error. CDR3 amino acids: CASSLGQMWNTEAFF. DNA of the CDR3: TGCGCCAGCAGCTTGGGACAGATGTGGAACACTGAAGCTTTCTTT. The rearrangement joins TRBV5-1 to TRBJ1-1; D perhaps matches TRBD1 (5 bases). The V end lost 0 bases, the J end lost 1 base, and 10 bases lay between the germline ends. Germline-derived CDR1 and CDR2 are SGHRS and YFSETQ. This CDR3 is built from 15 residues.

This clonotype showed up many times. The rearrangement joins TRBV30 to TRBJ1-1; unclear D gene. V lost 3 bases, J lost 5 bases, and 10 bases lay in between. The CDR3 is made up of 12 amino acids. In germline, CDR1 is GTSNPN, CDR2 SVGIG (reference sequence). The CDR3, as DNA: TGTGCCTGGAGCCCGGGTGGAACTGAAGCTTTCTTT. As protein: CAWSPGGTEAFF.

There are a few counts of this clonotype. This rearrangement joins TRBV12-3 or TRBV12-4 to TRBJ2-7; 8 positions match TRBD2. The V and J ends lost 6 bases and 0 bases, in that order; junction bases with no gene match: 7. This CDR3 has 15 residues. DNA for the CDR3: TGTGCCAGCAGAACTAGGACTAGCCCCTCCTACGAGCAGTACTTC. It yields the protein CASRTRTSPSYEQYF.

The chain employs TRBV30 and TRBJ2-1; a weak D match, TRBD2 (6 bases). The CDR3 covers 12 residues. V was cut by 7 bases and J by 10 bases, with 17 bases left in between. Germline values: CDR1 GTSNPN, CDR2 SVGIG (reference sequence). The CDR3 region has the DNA TGTGCCTTGGGACTCCTGGAGGGCGAGCAGTTCTTC. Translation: CALGLLEGEQFF.

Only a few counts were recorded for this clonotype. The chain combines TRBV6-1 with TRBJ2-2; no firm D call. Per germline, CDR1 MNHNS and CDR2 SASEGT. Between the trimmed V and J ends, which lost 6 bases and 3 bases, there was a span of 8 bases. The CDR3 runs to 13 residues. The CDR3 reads CASSPDDTGELFF. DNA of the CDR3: TGTGCCAGCAGCCCCGACGACACCGGGGAGCTGTTTTTT.

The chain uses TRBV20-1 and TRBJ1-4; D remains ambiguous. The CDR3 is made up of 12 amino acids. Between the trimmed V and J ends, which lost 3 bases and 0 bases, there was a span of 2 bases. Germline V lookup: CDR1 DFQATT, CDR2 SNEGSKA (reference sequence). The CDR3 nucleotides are TGCAGTGCTAGTGCAACTAATGAAAAACTGTTTTTT. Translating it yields CSASATNEKLFF.

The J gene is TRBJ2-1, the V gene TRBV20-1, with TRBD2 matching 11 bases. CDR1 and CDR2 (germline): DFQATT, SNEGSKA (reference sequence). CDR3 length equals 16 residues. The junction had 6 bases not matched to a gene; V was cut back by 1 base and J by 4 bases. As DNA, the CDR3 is TGCAGTGCTAGAGTACTAGCGGGAGATGCGTACAATGAGCAGTTCTTC. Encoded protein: CSARVLAGDAYNEQFF.

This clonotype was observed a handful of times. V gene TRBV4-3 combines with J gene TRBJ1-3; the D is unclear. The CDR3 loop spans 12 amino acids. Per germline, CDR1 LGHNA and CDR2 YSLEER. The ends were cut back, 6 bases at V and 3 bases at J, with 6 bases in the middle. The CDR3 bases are TGCGCCAGCAGTACAAATGGAAACACCATATATTTT. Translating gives CASSTNGNTIYF.

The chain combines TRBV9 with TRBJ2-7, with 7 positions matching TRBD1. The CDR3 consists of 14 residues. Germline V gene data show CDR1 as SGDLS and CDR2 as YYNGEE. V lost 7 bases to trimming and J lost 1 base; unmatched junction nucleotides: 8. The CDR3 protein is CASSMGQPSYEQYF. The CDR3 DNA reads TGTGCCAGCTCGATGGGACAGCCGTCCTACGAGCAGTACTTC.

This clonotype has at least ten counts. The CDR3 region is CASSKIVDGSYEQYF. CDR3 bases: TGTGCCAGCAGTAAAATAGTGGACGGCTCCTACGAGCAGTACTTC. This chain joins TRBV27 and TRBJ2-7; unclear D gene. The germline V gene encodes CDR1 MNHEY and CDR2 SMNVEV (reference sequence). This CDR3 is 15 amino acids long. Trimming pared 5 bases from V and 0 bases from J, leaving 14 bases between.

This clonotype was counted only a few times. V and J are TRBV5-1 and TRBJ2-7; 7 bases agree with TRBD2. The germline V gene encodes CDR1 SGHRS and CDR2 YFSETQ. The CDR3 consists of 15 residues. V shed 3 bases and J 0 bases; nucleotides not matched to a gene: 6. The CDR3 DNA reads TGCGCCAGCAGCTCACTAGCGTTAAGCTCCTACGAGCAGTACTTC. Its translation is CASSSLALSSYEQYF.

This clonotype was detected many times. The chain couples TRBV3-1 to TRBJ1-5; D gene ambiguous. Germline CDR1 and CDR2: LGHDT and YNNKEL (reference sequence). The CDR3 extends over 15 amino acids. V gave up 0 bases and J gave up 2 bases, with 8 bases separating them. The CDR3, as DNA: TGTGCCAGCAGCCAAGATTTGGCAGGCAATCAGCCCCAGCATTTT. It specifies CASSQDLAGNQPQHF.

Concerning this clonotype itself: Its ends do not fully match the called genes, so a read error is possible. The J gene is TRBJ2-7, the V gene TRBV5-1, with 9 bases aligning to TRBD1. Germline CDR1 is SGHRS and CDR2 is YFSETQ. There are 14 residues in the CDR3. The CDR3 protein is CASSSGQGTNEQYF. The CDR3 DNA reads TGTGCCAGCAGCTCGGGACAGGGTACTAACGAGCAGTACTTC.